Sequencing of this TCR beta chain was carried out in a study of Graves' ophthalmopathy and Graves' hyperthyroidism. Regarding the study as a whole: As the model predicted ophthalmopathy progression, it achieved a sensitivity of around 70% and a specificity of 72.22%.

Moderate-to-severe activity, with CAS ≥3, NOSPECS ≥4 and duration under 3 months, characterized the donors with ophthalmopathy. Enrollment excluded any patients with other autoimmune diseases, uncontrolled infections, pregnancy or lactation. RNA transcripts served as template for amplifying TCR beta CDR3 sequences. First-round RT-PCR with HTBI primers preceded a second-round multiplex PCR. TCRdb recomputed calls from the multiplex PCR reads with MiXCR, one row per CDR3 protein. Of approximately 160,000 distinct CDR3 sequences listed, under 45% were seen once; the top ten hold 8% to 10%. J lost 7 bases, V lost 2 bases, and 6 bases had no gene match. The CDR3 sequence is 14 residues long. Looked up from germline, CDR1 is MNHNS and CDR2 is SASEGT. This clonotype was seen ten or more times. Antigen unknown.

This chain connects TRBV6-1 to TRBJ2-7, with 9 positions matching TRBD1. The sequence came from a man aged 25 to 40 with Graves' ophthalmopathy. The sample comprised peripheral blood. The CDR3 loop is CASSESDRGLEQYF. CDR3 nucleotide sequence: TGTGCCAGCAGTGAAAGTGACAGGGGGTTGGAGCAGTACTTC.